The source of this T cell receptor (beta chain) is a study of shared T cell receptors in the human thymus. Method: immunoSEQ multiplex PCR; TCRdb's copy keeps in-frame clones and lacks some. In the table there are hundreds of thousands of clones, around 87% of which are singletons. The CDR3 has 18 amino acids. In germline, CDR1 is LGHNA, CDR2 YSLEER. V lost 2 bases and J lost 1, with 21 bases in between. This sample also appeared in a second study, on human thymus T cells. Per that paper: During corrective heart surgery, resections were taken, and the thymus tissue came from them. Within thymic and blood repertoires, V and J gene usage appeared to be biased.

V and J are TRBV4-3 and TRBJ2-7, with TRBD2 as a possible D gene (5 bases). The TCR originated in a boy in the first two years of life with a congenital heart defect. The sample was thymocytes. CDR3 protein: CASSQLRRPGKLSYEQYF. CDR3 coding DNA: TGCGCCAGCAGCCAACTGCGGAGACCGGGAAAGCTGTCCTACGAGCAGTACTTC.